The rows below give T cell receptor beta chains drawn from one sample of a study of shared clonotypes between healthy human individuals. The assay was immunoSEQ multiplex PCR, and TCRdb's table has in-frame clones only and misses some. The data show millions of clones, roughly 94% seen once. The specimen was naive CD4+ T cells sorted from blood. These receptor sequences come from a man aged 18 to 35 in good health. Each CDR3 is given with its conserved first and last residue. D genes are given only for firm matches.

j_call v_call d_call cdr3_aa
TRBJ1-6 TRBV28 . CASSGNRVSYNSPLHF
TRBJ1-2 TRBV7-9 . CASSLVGEVNGYTF
TRBJ2-7 TRBV10-3 TRBD1 CAISLQQGNEQYF
TRBJ1-1 TRBV7-7 . CASSLVSRSTEAFF
TRBJ2-7 TRBV18 . CASSPPYPYEQYF
TRBJ2-4 TRBV5-1 TRBD2 CASSGQGLAGGLGKNIQYF
TRBJ1-5 TRBV30 . CAWSGGANQPQHF
TRBJ1-1 TRBV6-5 . CASSAGDGWTEAFF
TRBJ1-1 TRBV25-1 . CASSEEGINTEAFF
TRBJ1-2 TRBV7-6 . CASSLGGPRGYTF
TRBJ2-7 TRBV11-2 . CASSQNTVVSEQYF
TRBJ2-7 TRBV18 . CASSPPAGLYEQYF
TRBJ2-5 TRBV2 TRBD1 CASRAGGGETQYF
TRBJ1-1 TRBV10-3 . CAISDSQGEAFF
TRBJ2-2 TRBV19 . CASSIPAGSIPGELFF
TRBJ2-2 TRBV6-5 . CASSYSPIGELFF
TRBJ1-3 TRBV9 . CASSHSSGNTIYF
TRBJ2-7 TRBV2 . CASSDGTEQYF